The clone carrying this T cell receptor beta chain has a handful of counts. What it recognizes is unknown. This specimen belongs to a study of Graves' ophthalmopathy and Graves' hyperthyroidism. Amplification from RNA transcripts yielded the TCR beta CDR3 regions. The first round was an RT-PCR with HTBI primers, and the second round was a multiplex PCR. TCRdb re-analysed the multiplex PCR reads in MiXCR, keeping a single row per CDR3 protein. The sample lists about 170,000 distinct CDR3 sequences; less than 45% were seen once. General observations from the study: Ophthalmopathy was separated from stable hyperthyroidism by a 13-signature model with over 85% sensitivity and over 75% specificity.

The CDR3 length is 16 residues. Per germline, CDR1 SGHRS and CDR2 YFSETQ. The junction had 5 bases not matched to a gene; V was cut back by 2 bases and J by 0 bases. Diagnostic conclusions were grounded in clinical symptoms, serum thyroxine, TRAb, thyroid ultrasound and orbital computed tomography. Sequenced input: peripheral blood. J is TRBJ2-4 and V is TRBV5-1, with 7 positions matching TRBD2. This sequence was found in a middle-aged woman with Graves' ophthalmopathy. The CDR3 DNA sequence: TGCGCCAGCAGCTTTTCTAGCGGTTTAGCCAAAAACATTCAGTACTTC. Residues: CASSFSSGLAKNIQYF.